This T cell receptor (beta chain) derives from a study of T cell changes during pregnancy in multiple sclerosis. TCRdb's table, derived via immunoSEQ multiplex PCR, lists solely in-frame clones and lacks some. The sample holds tens of thousands of clones, around 93% seen once. CDR1 is SGHRS, CDR2 YFSETQ, per germline. V was shortened by 0 bases and J by 4 bases, with 7 bases between the two germline ends. The CDR3 contains 13 residues. This receptor was identified in a female donor in good health, enrolled as a control in a pregnancy study. This chain connects TRBV5-1 to TRBJ1-1; the D gene is possibly TRBD1 (5 bases). The sample here was peripheral blood, taken in the third trimester of pregnancy. CDR3 sequence (DNA): TGCGCCAGCAGCTTGGGGGGGGGCACTGAAGCTTTCTTT. Amino acid sequence: CASSLGGGTEAFF.